Listed below are T cell receptor beta chains from one sample, sequenced in a study of T cell responses to AZD1222 COVID-19 vaccine. Clones were sequenced by immunoSEQ multiplex PCR, and TCRdb holds only the in-frame ones, with some missing. The table lists around 130,000 clones, 80% to 95% of them singletons. The sample here was peripheral blood, taken 28 days after the second AZD1222 dose. Receptor source: an adult who received the AZD1222 COVID-19 vaccine. The CDR3 runs from the conserved cysteine through the conserved F or W. A D gene is named only where the DNA matches it firmly. Size tells how often a clone was seen (once, few, many) or the class of an expanded clone, and some rows leave it out.

v_call,clone_size,j_call,d_call,cdr3_aa,cdr3_nt
TRBV5-1,.,TRBJ1-6,.,CASSLENSPLHF,TGCGCCAGCAGCTTGGAGAATTCACCCCTCCACTTT
TRBV7-2,.,TRBJ2-7,TRBD2,CASSSPTSGKVYEQYF,TGTGCCAGCAGCTCCCCGACTAGCGGGAAGGTCTACGAGCAGTACTTC
TRBV7-2,once,TRBJ2-5,.,CASSLLGAGETQYF,TGTGCCAGCAGCTTATTGGGGGCGGGGGAGACCCAGTACTTC
TRBV7-2,.,TRBJ1-1,.,CASSLGRVNTEAFF,TGTGCCAGCAGCTTAGGCAGGGTGAACACTGAAGCTTTCTTT
TRBV28,.,TRBJ1-4,.,CASSFLQVNEKLFF,TGTGCCAGCAGTTTTTTACAGGTTAATGAAAAACTGTTTTTT
TRBV7-2,.,TRBJ2-7,.,CASSLFVSYEQYF,TGTGCCAGCAGCTTATTCGTGTCCTACGAGCAGTACTTC
TRBV7-9,.,TRBJ2-1,TRBD2,CASSPKPGTSEYNEQFF,TGTGCCAGCAGCCCGAAACCCGGGACTAGCGAATACAATGAGCAGTTCTTC
TRBV5-1,.,TRBJ1-1,.,CASSLNRGEAFF,TGCGCCAGCAGCTTGAATAGGGGTGAAGCTTTCTTT
TRBV7-2,.,TRBJ1-1,.,CASSSLGVEAFF,TGTGCCAGCAGCTCCCTCGGGGTTGAAGCTTTCTTT
TRBV11-1,.,TRBJ2-6,.,CASSLTHSPGANVLTF,TGTGCCAGCAGCTTAACCCACTCGCCTGGGGCCAACGTCCTGACTTTC
TRBV19,.,TRBJ2-1,.,CASSPGTPPYNEQFF,TGTGCCAGTTCCCCTGGGACTCCCCCATACAATGAGCAGTTCTTC
TRBV21-1,.,TRBJ1-1,.,CAIKTGFDTEAFF,TGTGCCATCAAGACAGGGTTTGACACTGAAGCTTTCTTT
TRBV3-1/TRBV3-2,.,TRBJ1-2,.,CASSQEGESNYGYTF,TGTGCCAGCAGCCAAGAGGGGGAATCCAACTATGGCTACACCTTC
TRBV18,.,TRBJ1-4,.,CASSPPPLGGEKLFF,TGTGCCAGCTCACCACCGCCCTTGGGCGGGGAAAAACTGTTTTTT
TRBV6-5,once,TRBJ1-1,.,CASSYSLATGAFF,TGTGCCAGCAGTTACTCCCTCGCGACGGGAGCTTTCTTT
TRBV6-2/TRBV6-3,once,TRBJ2-1,TRBD2,CASSATGTSGRRGYNEQFF,TGTGCCAGCAGTGCCACCGGGACTAGCGGGAGACGGGGGTACAATGAGCAGTTCTTC
TRBV24-1,.,TRBJ2-1,.,CATSRGYNEQFF,TGTGCCACCAGTCGAGGGTACAATGAGCAGTTCTTC
TRBV7-2,.,TRBJ2-7,TRBD2,CASSFSRGGSHEQYF,TGTGCCAGCAGCTTTTCCCGGGGGGGAAGCCACGAGCAGTACTTC
TRBV7-9,.,TRBJ2-1,.,CASSQLVGEQFF,TGTGCCAGCAGCCAGCTAGTGGGTGAGCAGTTCTTC
TRBV2,.,TRBJ1-4,.,CASSGSATNEKLFF,TGTGCCAGCAGTGGCAGTGCAACTAATGAAAAACTGTTTTTT
TRBV7-3,.,TRBJ2-2,.,CASSLGEPNTGELFF,TGTGCCAGCAGCTTAGGGGAGCCGAACACCGGGGAGCTGTTTTTT
TRBV7-9,.,TRBJ2-5,.,CASSRPGTDQETQYF,TGTGCCAGCAGTCGACCCGGGACTGACCAAGAGACCCAGTACTTC
TRBV5-1,.,TRBJ2-3,.,CASSLGQGSTDTQYF,TGCGCCAGCAGCTTAGGGCAGGGAAGCACAGATACGCAGTATTTT
TRBV6-5,.,TRBJ2-1,.,CASSGSYNEQFF,TGTGCCAGCTCCGGGAGCTACAATGAGCAGTTCTTC
TRBV6-2/TRBV6-3,.,TRBJ1-2,TRBD1,CASSYSSGQSNGYTF,TGTGCCAGCAGTTACTCATCGGGACAGAGTAATGGCTACACCTTC
TRBV5-4,.,TRBJ2-5,.,CASSMNFYLTGGETQYF,TGTGCCAGCAGCATGAACTTTTATTTAACAGGCGGAGAGACCCAGTACTTC
TRBV12-3/TRBV12-4,.,TRBJ1-1,.,CASSPGPLGGAFF,TGTGCCAGCAGTCCGGGGCCCCTGGGAGGAGCTTTCTTT
TRBV7-9,.,TRBJ2-3,.,CASSYVNTDTQYF,TGTGCCAGCAGCTATGTTAACACAGATACGCAGTATTTT
TRBV3-1/TRBV3-2,.,TRBJ1-1,.,CASSHATGQDTEAFF,TGTGCCAGCAGCCACGCCACAGGGCAGGACACTGAAGCTTTCTTT
TRBV6-5,.,TRBJ1-2,.,CASRNYGYTF,TGTGCCAGCAGGAACTATGGCTACACCTTC
TRBV6-5,.,TRBJ2-7,.,CASSYSIWGPRDEQYF,TGTGCCAGCAGTTACTCGATCTGGGGCCCACGGGACGAGCAGTACTTC
TRBV11-2,.,TRBJ1-6,.,CASSQGTGVAPLHF,TGTGCCAGCAGCCAGGGGACCGGAGTAGCACCCCTCCACTTT
TRBV9,.,TRBJ2-3,.,CASSVVGLATDTQYF,TGTGCCAGCAGCGTAGTAGGTCTAGCTACAGATACGCAGTATTTT
TRBV2,.,TRBJ2-2,TRBD1,CASKGQGNTGELFF,TGTGCCAGTAAGGGACAGGGCAACACCGGGGAGCTGTTTTTT
TRBV19,.,TRBJ1-1,.,CASSIVRGLNTEAFF,TGTGCCAGTAGTATTGTGAGGGGCCTGAACACTGAAGCTTTCTTT
TRBV5-4,.,TRBJ1-4,.,CASSLIEVNEKLFF,TGTGCCAGCAGCTTGATTGAAGTGAATGAAAAACTGTTTTTT
TRBV3-1/TRBV3-2,.,TRBJ1-3,.,CASSQVRSSGNTIYF,TGTGCCAGCAGCCAAGTACGGAGCTCTGGAAACACCATATATTTT
TRBV6-1,.,TRBJ2-1,.,CASSEVPGGDEQFF,TGTGCCAGCAGTGAAGTGCCCGGGGGTGATGAGCAGTTCTTC
TRBV4-3,.,TRBJ2-1,.,CASSRGKGTNEQFF,TGCGCCAGCAGCCGGGGTAAAGGAACAAATGAGCAGTTCTTC
TRBV5-1,.,TRBJ2-7,TRBD1,CASSPVSGPRTGDYEQYF,TGCGCCAGCAGCCCGGTAAGTGGCCCCCGGACAGGAGATTACGAGCAGTACTTC
TRBV21-1,.,TRBJ1-1,.,CASSKRTSAAGEMTEAFF,TGTGCCAGCAGCAAGAGGACCTCCGCGGCAGGCGAGATGACTGAAGCTTTCTTT
TRBV19,.,TRBJ2-7,TRBD1,CASSSRTGSGSYEQYF,TGTGCCAGTAGTTCTCGGACAGGGTCAGGGTCCTACGAGCAGTACTTC
TRBV5-6,.,TRBJ2-5,.,CASSPKTVQETQYF,TGTGCCAGCAGCCCTAAGACAGTCCAAGAGACCCAGTACTTC
TRBV27,once,TRBJ1-1,.,CASSLYRGFTEAFF,TGTGCCAGCAGTTTATACCGAGGGTTCACTGAAGCTTTCTTT
TRBV4-3,.,TRBJ1-2,.,CASSQGREPSYTF,TGCGCCAGCAGCCAAGGTCGGGAGCCTAGCTACACCTTC
TRBV5-5,.,TRBJ1-4,.,CASSLHPGYTNEKLFF,TGTGCCAGCAGCTTGCACCCAGGGTATACTAATGAAAAACTGTTTTTT
TRBV19,.,TRBJ1-5,.,CASKKGDYNQPQHF,TGTGCCAGTAAGAAAGGAGATTACAATCAGCCCCAGCATTTT
TRBV7-8,.,TRBJ1-2,.,CASRNRVGGRNYGYTF,TGTGCCAGCAGAAATAGGGTTGGGGGGCGCAACTATGGCTACACCTTC
TRBV9,.,TRBJ2-1,.,CASSDDSNEQFF,TGTGCCAGCAGCGACGACAGTAATGAGCAGTTCTTC
TRBV4-3,.,TRBJ2-7,.,CASSQGPSYEQYF,TGCGCCAGCAGCCAAGGTCCCAGCTACGAGCAGTACTTC
TRBV9,.,TRBJ1-1,.,CASSVGASPWEAFF,TGTGCCAGCAGCGTAGGAGCCTCACCCTGGGAAGCTTTCTTT
TRBV9,few,TRBJ1-5,.,CASSVGGTYNQPQHF,TGTGCCAGCAGCGTAGGGGGGACCTACAATCAGCCCCAGCATTTT
TRBV7-9,few,TRBJ2-6,.,CALTHGALSGANVLTF,TGTGCCCTTACCCATGGGGCACTCTCTGGGGCCAACGTCCTGACTTTC
TRBV5-6,.,TRBJ1-4,.,CASSFDGFTNEKLFF,TGTGCCAGCAGCTTCGACGGTTTTACTAATGAAAAACTGTTTTTT
TRBV6-2/TRBV6-3,medium-sized,TRBJ2-5,.,CASSYSPEETQYF,TGTGCCAGCAGTTACTCGCCAGAAGAGACCCAGTACTTC